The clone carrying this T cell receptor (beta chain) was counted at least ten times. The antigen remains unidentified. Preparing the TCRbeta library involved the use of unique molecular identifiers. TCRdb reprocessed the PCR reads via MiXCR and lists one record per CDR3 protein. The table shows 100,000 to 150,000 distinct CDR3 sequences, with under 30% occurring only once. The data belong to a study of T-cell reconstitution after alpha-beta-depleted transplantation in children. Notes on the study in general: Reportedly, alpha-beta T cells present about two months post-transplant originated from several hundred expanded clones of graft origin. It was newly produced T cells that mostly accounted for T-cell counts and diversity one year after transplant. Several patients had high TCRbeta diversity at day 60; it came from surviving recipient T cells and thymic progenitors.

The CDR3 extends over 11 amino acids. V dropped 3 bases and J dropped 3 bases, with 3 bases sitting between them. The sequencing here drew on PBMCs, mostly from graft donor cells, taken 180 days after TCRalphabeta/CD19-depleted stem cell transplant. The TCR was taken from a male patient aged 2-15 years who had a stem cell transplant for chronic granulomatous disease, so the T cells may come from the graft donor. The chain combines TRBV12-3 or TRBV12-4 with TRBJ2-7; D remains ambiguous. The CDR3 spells CASSFGYEQYF. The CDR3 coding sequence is TGTGCCAGCAGTTTCGGCTACGAGCAGTACTTC.